A selection of T cell receptor beta chains follows, all from one sample in a study of blood T cell repertoires in COVID-19. The data were produced by immunoSEQ multiplex PCR, yet TCRdb's version contains in-frame clones alone and is incomplete. The top ten clones hold around 6.3% of a sample with about 150,000 clones, 75% to 90% of them seen once. The source material was peripheral blood. These receptors were obtained from a man aged 80 or over with acute or convalescent COVID-19. CDR3s include the opening cysteine and the closing phenylalanine or tryptophan. D genes are given only for firm matches. The size of a clone is reported for some rows only, either as once, few or many, or as a class for expanded clones.

j_gene: TRBJ1-2
v_gene: TRBV5-6
abundance: NA
d_gene: NA
CDR3aa: CASSTGRGVYGYTF
CDR3nt: TGTGCCAGCAGTACCGGACGGGGGGTCTATGGCTACACCTTC

j_gene: TRBJ1-2
v_gene: TRBV4-1
abundance: NA
d_gene: TRBD1
CDR3aa: CASAQGADYGYTF
CDR3nt: TGCGCCAGCGCCCAGGGGGCGGACTATGGCTACACCTTC

j_gene: TRBJ2-1
v_gene: TRBV20-1
abundance: NA
d_gene: NA
CDR3aa: CSAPRGDEQFF
CDR3nt: TGCAGTGCTCCCAGGGGCGATGAGCAGTTCTTC

j_gene: TRBJ2-7
v_gene: TRBV27
abundance: NA
d_gene: TRBD1
CDR3aa: CASSLSGQGSYEQYF
CDR3nt: TGTGCCAGCAGTTTATCGGGACAGGGATCCTACGAGCAGTACTTC

j_gene: TRBJ2-5
v_gene: TRBV4-1
abundance: NA
d_gene: NA
CDR3aa: CASSQDRLAGQETQYF
CDR3nt: TGCGCCAGCAGCCAAGATCGGCTAGCCGGGCAAGAGACCCAGTACTTC

j_gene: TRBJ2-7
v_gene: TRBV5-5
abundance: NA
d_gene: NA
CDR3aa: CASSLTGNSYEQYF
CDR3nt: TGTGCCAGCAGCTTAACGGGGAACTCCTACGAGCAGTACTTC

j_gene: TRBJ2-2
v_gene: TRBV7-9
abundance: NA
d_gene: TRBD2
CDR3aa: CASSLAGGYAGELFF
CDR3nt: TGTGCCAGCAGCTTAGCGGGGGGGTATGCCGGGGAGCTGTTTTTT

j_gene: TRBJ2-1
v_gene: TRBV15
abundance: NA
d_gene: TRBD2
CDR3aa: CATSRVAGGYNEQFF
CDR3nt: TGTGCCACCAGCAGAGTAGCGGGAGGGTACAATGAGCAGTTCTTC

j_gene: TRBJ1-2
v_gene: TRBV18
abundance: once
d_gene: NA
CDR3aa: CASSPTTDSYGYTF
CDR3nt: TGTGCCAGCTCACCGACGACAGATTCCTATGGCTACACCTTC

j_gene: TRBJ1-2
v_gene: TRBV6-4
abundance: NA
d_gene: NA
CDR3aa: CASSQRLDSSYYGYTF
CDR3nt: TGTGCCAGCAGCCAACGACTGGACAGTTCTTACTATGGCTACACCTTC

j_gene: TRBJ1-5
v_gene: TRBV10-2
abundance: NA
d_gene: TRBD1
CDR3aa: CASSDQGQRNQPQHF
CDR3nt: TGCGCCAGCAGTGACCAGGGACAGCGCAATCAGCCCCAGCATTTT

j_gene: TRBJ2-3
v_gene: TRBV28
abundance: once
d_gene: NA
CDR3aa: CASSSRGQSTDTQYF
CDR3nt: TGTGCCAGCAGTTCGCGAGGACAGAGCACAGATACGCAGTATTTT

j_gene: TRBJ2-3
v_gene: TRBV20-1
abundance: NA
d_gene: TRBD2
CDR3aa: CSASRLAGEVDTQYF
CDR3nt: TGCAGTGCTAGTAGGCTAGCGGGAGAAGTAGATACGCAGTATTTT

j_gene: TRBJ1-1
v_gene: TRBV20-1
abundance: NA
d_gene: NA
CDR3aa: CSFSPDTEAFF
CDR3nt: TGCAGTTTCTCCCCGGACACTGAAGCTTTCTTT

j_gene: TRBJ2-5
v_gene: TRBV7-9
abundance: once
d_gene: NA
CDR3aa: CASSLAGTQGTQYF
CDR3nt: TGTGCCAGCAGCTTAGCGGGGACACAAGGGACCCAGTACTTC

j_gene: TRBJ2-2
v_gene: TRBV2
abundance: NA
d_gene: NA
CDR3aa: CASSEALPGTGELFF
CDR3nt: TGTGCCAGCAGTGAAGCGCTTCCGGGGACCGGGGAGCTGTTTTTT

j_gene: TRBJ2-3
v_gene: TRBV28
abundance: NA
d_gene: NA
CDR3aa: CASRPDRDTSTDTQYF
CDR3nt: TGTGCCAGCAGGCCTGACAGAGATACTAGCACAGATACGCAGTATTTT

j_gene: TRBJ1-2
v_gene: TRBV5-1
abundance: few
d_gene: NA
CDR3aa: CASSLDGGRVYGYTF
CDR3nt: TGCGCCAGCAGCTTGGACGGGGGGCGCGTCTATGGCTACACCTTC

j_gene: TRBJ1-2
v_gene: TRBV5-6
abundance: NA
d_gene: NA
CDR3aa: CASSFGPGNGYTF
CDR3nt: TGTGCCAGCAGCTTTGGCCCAGGGAATGGCTACACCTTC

j_gene: TRBJ2-5
v_gene: TRBV9
abundance: NA
d_gene: NA
CDR3aa: CASSVGAAGETQYF
CDR3nt: TGTGCCAGCAGCGTAGGGGCCGCGGGGGAGACCCAGTACTTC

j_gene: TRBJ1-3
v_gene: TRBV7-9
abundance: medium-sized
d_gene: NA
CDR3aa: CASIDHPGQSAGNTIYF
CDR3nt: TGTGCCAGCATCGACCATCCAGGACAGTCGGCTGGAAACACCATATATTTT

j_gene: TRBJ1-1
v_gene: TRBV7-9
abundance: NA
d_gene: NA
CDR3aa: CASSLRANTEAFF
CDR3nt: TGTGCCAGCAGCTTAAGAGCGAACACTGAAGCTTTCTTT

j_gene: TRBJ1-4
v_gene: TRBV18
abundance: NA
d_gene: TRBD1
CDR3aa: CASSLGTTGAGDEKLFF
CDR3nt: TGTGCCAGCTCACTAGGCACGACAGGGGCCGGGGATGAAAAACTGTTTTTT

j_gene: TRBJ1-2
v_gene: TRBV7-9
abundance: once
d_gene: NA
CDR3aa: CASSLAQGLIYGYTF
CDR3nt: TGTGCCAGCAGCTTAGCCCAGGGGCTGATATATGGCTACACCTTC

j_gene: TRBJ1-6
v_gene: TRBV6-1
abundance: NA
d_gene: NA
CDR3aa: CASSERRYNNSPLHF
CDR3nt: TGTGCCAGCAGTGAACGCAGGTATAATAATTCACCCCTCCACTTT

j_gene: TRBJ2-1
v_gene: TRBV10-3
abundance: once
d_gene: TRBD2
CDR3aa: CAIKTGEGGSYNEQFF
CDR3nt: TGTGCCATCAAAACTGGGGAGGGAGGGTCCTACAATGAGCAGTTCTTC

j_gene: TRBJ2-5
v_gene: TRBV29-1
abundance: NA
d_gene: TRBD2
CDR3aa: CSVDRAGQETQYF
CDR3nt: TGCAGCGTTGATCGAGCGGGACAAGAGACCCAGTACTTC

j_gene: TRBJ2-3
v_gene: TRBV6-5
abundance: NA
d_gene: NA
CDR3aa: CASSRQFSDTDTQYF
CDR3nt: TGTGCCAGCAGCAGACAGTTTTCCGACACAGATACGCAGTATTTT

j_gene: TRBJ2-1
v_gene: TRBV7-9
abundance: NA
d_gene: TRBD2
CDR3aa: CASSQTSGSYNEQFF
CDR3nt: TGTGCCAGCAGCCAGACTAGCGGGAGCTACAATGAGCAGTTCTTC

j_gene: TRBJ1-2
v_gene: TRBV5-1
abundance: NA
d_gene: NA
CDR3aa: CASSPDSKSLGYTF
CDR3nt: TGCGCCAGCAGTCCCGACAGCAAGTCGCTTGGCTACACCTTC

j_gene: TRBJ1-5
v_gene: TRBV3-1/TRBV3-2
abundance: NA
d_gene: TRBD1
CDR3aa: CASSLTGVDNQPQHF
CDR3nt: TGTGCCAGCAGCCTAACAGGGGTAGACAATCAGCCCCAGCATTTT

j_gene: TRBJ2-5
v_gene: TRBV19
abundance: NA
d_gene: NA
CDR3aa: CASRRGQETQYF
CDR3nt: TGTGCCAGCCGCCGGGGGCAAGAGACCCAGTACTTC

j_gene: TRBJ1-1
v_gene: TRBV5-6
abundance: NA
d_gene: NA
CDR3aa: CASSSQVNTEAFF
CDR3nt: TGTGCCAGCAGCTCACAGGTGAACACTGAAGCTTTCTTT

j_gene: TRBJ1-1
v_gene: TRBV18
abundance: NA
d_gene: NA
CDR3aa: CASSPGLTTEAFF
CDR3nt: TGTGCCAGCTCACCTGGTCTTACTACTGAAGCTTTCTTT

j_gene: TRBJ1-2
v_gene: TRBV28
abundance: NA
d_gene: TRBD1
CDR3aa: CASSWDRGGYTF
CDR3nt: TGTGCCAGCAGTTGGGACAGGGGGGGCTACACCTTC

j_gene: TRBJ1-2
v_gene: TRBV24-1
abundance: NA
d_gene: TRBD1
CDR3aa: CATSAGGNYGYTF
CDR3nt: TGTGCCACCAGTGCAGGGGGCAACTATGGCTACACCTTC

j_gene: TRBJ2-1
v_gene: TRBV7-8
abundance: NA
d_gene: TRBD2
CDR3aa: CASSLGTGRGGENEQFF
CDR3nt: TGTGCCAGCAGCTTGGGGACGGGGCGGGGGGGAGAAAATGAGCAGTTCTTC

j_gene: TRBJ2-3
v_gene: TRBV6-5
abundance: NA
d_gene: TRBD2
CDR3aa: CASSLAGEGTDTQYF
CDR3nt: TGTGCCAGCAGCCTAGCGGGAGAGGGCACAGATACGCAGTATTTT

j_gene: TRBJ1-3
v_gene: TRBV5-8
abundance: once
d_gene: NA
CDR3aa: CASSLRTVRSGNTIYF
CDR3nt: TGTGCCAGCAGCCTAAGGACAGTTCGCTCTGGAAACACCATATATTTT

j_gene: TRBJ2-2
v_gene: TRBV5-1
abundance: few
d_gene: NA
CDR3aa: CASSLEPKWGELFF
CDR3nt: TGCGCCAGCAGCTTGGAGCCGAAGTGGGGGGAGCTGTTTTTT

j_gene: TRBJ1-5
v_gene: TRBV6-2/TRBV6-3
abundance: NA
d_gene: NA
CDR3aa: CASSRGTNQPQHF
CDR3nt: TGTGCCAGCAGCCGGGGGACAAATCAGCCCCAGCATTTT

j_gene: TRBJ1-5
v_gene: TRBV7-2
abundance: NA
d_gene: TRBD1
CDR3aa: CASSWGDRGGNQPQHF
CDR3nt: TGTGCCAGCAGCTGGGGCGACAGGGGGGGCAATCAGCCCCAGCATTTT

j_gene: TRBJ2-7
v_gene: TRBV6-5
abundance: NA
d_gene: NA
CDR3aa: CASSYDRINTYEQYF
CDR3nt: TGTGCCAGCAGTTACGACAGGATTAACACCTACGAGCAGTACTTC

j_gene: TRBJ2-3
v_gene: TRBV4-2
abundance: NA
d_gene: TRBD2
CDR3aa: CASRHIGGIRVGDTQYF
CDR3nt: TGTGCCAGCAGACATATCGGGGGGATTCGAGTGGGAGATACGCAGTATTTT

j_gene: TRBJ2-6
v_gene: TRBV5-5
abundance: NA
d_gene: NA
CDR3aa: CASSIGPDIRSGANVLTF
CDR3nt: TGTGCCAGCAGCATAGGTCCGGACATTCGCTCTGGGGCCAACGTCCTGACTTTC

j_gene: TRBJ1-1
v_gene: TRBV5-1
abundance: NA
d_gene: NA
CDR3aa: CASSLWEDTEAFF
CDR3nt: TGCGCCAGCAGCTTGTGGGAGGACACTGAAGCTTTCTTT

j_gene: TRBJ2-2
v_gene: TRBV6-6
abundance: NA
d_gene: TRBD1
CDR3aa: CASSLRTGNRIPGELFF
CDR3nt: TGTGCCAGCAGTCTCCGGACAGGGAACCGTATCCCCGGGGAGCTGTTTTTT

j_gene: TRBJ2-6
v_gene: TRBV18
abundance: NA
d_gene: NA
CDR3aa: CASSPGGGVWANVLTF
CDR3nt: TGTGCCAGCTCACCGGGGGGAGGAGTATGGGCCAACGTCCTGACTTTC

j_gene: TRBJ1-1
v_gene: TRBV12-3/TRBV12-4
abundance: once
d_gene: TRBD1
CDR3aa: CASRDRQGTNFF
CDR3nt: TGTGCCAGCAGAGATCGACAGGGTACTAACTTCTTT

j_gene: TRBJ2-2
v_gene: TRBV2
abundance: NA
d_gene: TRBD2
CDR3aa: CASSEGVASGFYTGELFF
CDR3nt: TGTGCCAGCAGTGAGGGGGTGGCTAGCGGGTTCTACACCGGGGAGCTGTTTTTT

j_gene: TRBJ2-5
v_gene: TRBV2
abundance: NA
d_gene: TRBD1
CDR3aa: CASERDRGYQETQYF
CDR3nt: TGTGCCAGCGAACGGGACAGGGGATACCAAGAGACCCAGTACTTC

j_gene: TRBJ1-5
v_gene: TRBV2
abundance: few
d_gene: TRBD1
CDR3aa: CATRQGDLSNQPQHF
CDR3nt: TGTGCCACCAGACAGGGTGATCTGAGCAATCAGCCCCAGCATTTT

j_gene: TRBJ2-7
v_gene: TRBV7-8
abundance: NA
d_gene: TRBD2
CDR3aa: CASSFVAGGPREQYF
CDR3nt: TGTGCCAGCAGCTTTGTAGCGGGAGGGCCGCGGGAGCAGTACTTC